This T cell receptor beta chain was sequenced during a study of T cell repertoires in cytomegalovirus infection. In the study overall: Public TCR beta signatures indicated both CMV infection and matching HLA type.

CDR1 and CDR2 from the germline V gene are SNHLY and FYNNEI. Trimming took 5 bases from V and 5 from J, leaving 12 bases between them. The CDR3 totals 13 residues. Regarding the study as a whole: The study identified carriers of CMV plus the relevant HLA from cumulative public TCR beta family frequency. Predominance within the ex vivo response was attributable to HLA-C-restricted CMV-specific TCR beta clonotypes.

This clonotype occurred many times. Antigen specificity is unknown. Each CDR3 protein gets one entry after TCRdb re-called the reads with MiXCR. The table includes 300,000 to 450,000 distinct CDR3 sequences, roughly 18% detected once. This receptor was obtained from a human donor in good health (CMV status not recorded). Some clones in this sample may be carry-over from other donors' samples. Sequenced: PBMCs. The chain uses TRBV2 and TRBJ1-1, with D perhaps matching TRBD1 (5 bases). The CDR3 is CASSTGGGTEAFF. DNA for the CDR3: TGTGCCAGCAGTACCGGGGGAGGGACTGAAGCTTTCTTT.